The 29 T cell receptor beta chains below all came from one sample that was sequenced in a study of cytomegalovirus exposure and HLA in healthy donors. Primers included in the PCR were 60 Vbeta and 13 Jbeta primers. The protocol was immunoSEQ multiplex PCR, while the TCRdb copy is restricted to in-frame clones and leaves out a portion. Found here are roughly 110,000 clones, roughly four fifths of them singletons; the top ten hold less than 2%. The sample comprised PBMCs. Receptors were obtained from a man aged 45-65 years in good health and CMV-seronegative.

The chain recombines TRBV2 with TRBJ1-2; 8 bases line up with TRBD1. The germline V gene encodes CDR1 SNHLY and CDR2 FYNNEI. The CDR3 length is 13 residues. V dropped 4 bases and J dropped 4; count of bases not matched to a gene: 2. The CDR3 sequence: CASSGGTGYGYTF. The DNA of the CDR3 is TGTGCCAGCAGTGGAGGGACAGGCTATGGCTACACCTTC.

The CDR3 nucleotides read TGTGCCAGCAGCTTGACAGGGGCCAATGGCTACACCTTC. Encoded protein: CASSLTGANGYTF. The V gene is TRBV5-8, the J gene TRBJ1-2; 7 positions match TRBD1. V trimming: 1 base; J trimming: 6 bases; junction bases outside the gene matches: 3. CDR1 and CDR2 from the germline V gene are SGHTS and YDEGEE. This CDR3 spans 13 amino acids.

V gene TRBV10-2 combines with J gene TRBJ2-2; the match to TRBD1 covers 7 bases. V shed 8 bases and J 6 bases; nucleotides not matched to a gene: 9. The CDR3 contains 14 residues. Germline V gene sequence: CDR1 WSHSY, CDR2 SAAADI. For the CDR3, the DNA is TGCGCCAGCGGTAGGGGGCGCGTTCCCGGGGAGCTGTTTTTT. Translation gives CASGRGRVPGELFF.

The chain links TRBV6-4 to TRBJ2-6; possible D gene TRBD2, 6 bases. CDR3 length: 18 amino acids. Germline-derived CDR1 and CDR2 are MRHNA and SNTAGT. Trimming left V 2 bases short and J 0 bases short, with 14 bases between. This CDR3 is CASSDTGDPSSGANVLTF. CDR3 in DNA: TGTGCCAGCAGTGACACGGGGGACCCTAGCTCTGGGGCCAACGTCCTGACTTTC.

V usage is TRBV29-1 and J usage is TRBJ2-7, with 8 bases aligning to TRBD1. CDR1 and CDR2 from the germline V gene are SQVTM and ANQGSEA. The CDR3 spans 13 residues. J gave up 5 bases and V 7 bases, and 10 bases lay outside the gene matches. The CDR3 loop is CSAFRTGPDEQYF. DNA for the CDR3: TGCAGCGCCTTTCGGACAGGGCCCGACGAGCAGTACTTC.

DNA for the CDR3: TGCGCCAGCAGCCACCCAAGCGGGGGCGATGGCGAGCAGTACTTC. Encoded protein: CASSHPSGGDGEQYF. The chain is built from TRBV4-1 and TRBJ2-7; 8 bases are shared with TRBD2. After removal of 3 bases from V and 6 bases from J, the junction contained 10 bases not matched to a gene. Germline CDR1 and CDR2: MGHRA and YSYEKL. The CDR3 covers 15 residues.

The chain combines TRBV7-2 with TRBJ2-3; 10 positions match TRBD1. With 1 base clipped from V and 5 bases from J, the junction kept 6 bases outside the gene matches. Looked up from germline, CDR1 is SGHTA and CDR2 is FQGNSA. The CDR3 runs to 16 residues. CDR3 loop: CASSLVIGTGVDTQYF. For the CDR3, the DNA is TGTGCCAGCAGCTTAGTAATCGGGACAGGGGTAGATACGCAGTATTTT.

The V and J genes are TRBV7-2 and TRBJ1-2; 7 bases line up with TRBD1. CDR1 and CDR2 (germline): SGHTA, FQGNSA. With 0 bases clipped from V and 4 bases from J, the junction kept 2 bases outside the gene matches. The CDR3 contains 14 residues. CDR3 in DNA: TGTGCCAGCAGCTTAGCCCGGACAGGCTATGGCTACACCTTC. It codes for CASSLARTGYGYTF.

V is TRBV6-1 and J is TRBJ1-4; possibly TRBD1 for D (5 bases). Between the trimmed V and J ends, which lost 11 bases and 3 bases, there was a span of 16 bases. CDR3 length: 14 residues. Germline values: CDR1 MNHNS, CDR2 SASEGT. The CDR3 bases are TGTGCCGGTGGGCGGGGCCATCCTAATGAAAAACTGTTTTTT. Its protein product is CAGGRGHPNEKLFF.

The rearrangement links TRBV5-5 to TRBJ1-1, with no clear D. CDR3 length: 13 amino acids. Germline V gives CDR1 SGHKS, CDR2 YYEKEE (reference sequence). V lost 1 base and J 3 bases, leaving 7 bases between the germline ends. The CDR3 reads CASSLSVYTEAFF. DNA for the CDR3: TGTGCCAGCAGCTTGTCGGTATACACTGAAGCTTTCTTT. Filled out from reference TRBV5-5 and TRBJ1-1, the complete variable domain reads DAGVTQSPTHLIKTRGQQVTLRCSPISGHKSVSWYQQVLGQGPQFIFQYYEKEERGRGNFPDRFSARQFPNYSSELNVNALLLGDSALYLCASSLSVYTEAFFGQGTRLTVV.

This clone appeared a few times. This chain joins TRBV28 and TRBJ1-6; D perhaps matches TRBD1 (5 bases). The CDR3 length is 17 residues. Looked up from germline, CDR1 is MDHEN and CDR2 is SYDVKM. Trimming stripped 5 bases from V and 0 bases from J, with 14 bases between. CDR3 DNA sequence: TGTGCCAGCAGTCCCGTTGGGGGGAGCTCCTATAATTCACCCCTCCACTTT. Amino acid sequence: CASSPVGGSSYNSPLHF.

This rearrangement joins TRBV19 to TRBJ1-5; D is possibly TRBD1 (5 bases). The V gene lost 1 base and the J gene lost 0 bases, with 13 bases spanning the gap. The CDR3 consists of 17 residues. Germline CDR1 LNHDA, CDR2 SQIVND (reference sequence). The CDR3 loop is CASSIGMGGNSNQPQHF. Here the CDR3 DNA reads TGTGCCAGTAGTATAGGAATGGGGGGTAATAGCAATCAGCCCCAGCATTTT.

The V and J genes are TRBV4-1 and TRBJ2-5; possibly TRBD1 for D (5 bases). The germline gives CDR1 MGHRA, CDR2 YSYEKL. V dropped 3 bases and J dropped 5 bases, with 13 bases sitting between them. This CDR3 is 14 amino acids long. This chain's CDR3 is CASSHPQGAETQYF. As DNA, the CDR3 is TGCGCCAGCAGCCACCCTCAAGGGGCGGAGACCCAGTACTTC.

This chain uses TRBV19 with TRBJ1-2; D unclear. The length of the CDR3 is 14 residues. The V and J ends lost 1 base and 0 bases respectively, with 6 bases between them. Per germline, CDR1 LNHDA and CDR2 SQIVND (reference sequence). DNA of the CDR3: TGTGCCAGTAGTATAGTGAGTTCTAACTATGGCTACACCTTC. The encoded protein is CASSIVSSNYGYTF.

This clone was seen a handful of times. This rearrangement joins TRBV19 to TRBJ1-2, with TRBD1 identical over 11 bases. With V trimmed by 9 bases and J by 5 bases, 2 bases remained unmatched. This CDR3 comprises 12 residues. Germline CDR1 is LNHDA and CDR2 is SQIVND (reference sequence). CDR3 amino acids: CASGTGGYGYTF. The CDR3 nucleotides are TGTGCCAGCGGGACAGGGGGTTATGGCTACACCTTC.

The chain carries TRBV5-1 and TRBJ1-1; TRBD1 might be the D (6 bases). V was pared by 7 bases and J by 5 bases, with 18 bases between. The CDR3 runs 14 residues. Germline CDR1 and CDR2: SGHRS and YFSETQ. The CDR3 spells CASAGGGLGTEAFF. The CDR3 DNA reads TGCGCCAGCGCTGGGGGGGGCCTCGGGACTGAAGCTTTCTTT.

This chain's CDR3 is CASSVGQGNTEAFF. DNA of the CDR3: TGTGCCAGCAGCGTAGGACAGGGCAACACTGAAGCTTTCTTT. The chain is built from TRBV9 and TRBJ1-1, with 7 positions matching TRBD1. V shed 0 bases and J 2 bases; nucleotides not matched to a gene: 1. Germline V gene sequence: CDR1 SGDLS, CDR2 YYNGEE. The CDR3 is 14 amino acids.

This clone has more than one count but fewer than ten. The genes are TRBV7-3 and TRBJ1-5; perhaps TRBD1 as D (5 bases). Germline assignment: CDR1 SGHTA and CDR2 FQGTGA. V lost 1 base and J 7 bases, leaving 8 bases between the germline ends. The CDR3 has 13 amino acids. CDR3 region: CASSLSRGQPQHF. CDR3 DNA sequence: TGTGCCAGCAGCTTAAGTCGGGGGCAGCCCCAGCATTTT. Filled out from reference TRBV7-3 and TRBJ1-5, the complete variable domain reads GAGVSQTPSNKVTEKGKYVELRCDPISGHTALYWYRQSLGQGPEFLIYFQGTGAADDSGLPNDRFFAVRPEGSVSTLKIQRTERGDSAVYLCASSLSRGQPQHFGDGTRLSIL.

The CDR3 sequence: CASSSYPGTGGTEAFF. As DNA, the CDR3 is TGTGCCAGCAGTTCCTATCCCGGGACAGGGGGCACTGAAGCTTTCTTT. This chain connects TRBV27 to TRBJ1-1, with 11 bases aligning to TRBD1. V lost 4 bases to trimming and J lost 4 bases; unmatched junction nucleotides: 8. CDR1 MNHEY and CDR2 SMNVEV come from the germline V gene (reference sequence). The length of the CDR3 is 16 residues.

For the CDR3, the DNA is TGTGCCAGCAGCCTTTCCTTAGCGGGGGCCCGCTCTGGGGCCAACGTCCTGACTTTC. Amino acids: CASSLSLAGARSGANVLTF. The V and J genes are TRBV14 and TRBJ2-6; 9 bases are shared with TRBD2. CDR1 and CDR2 from the germline V gene are SGHDN and FVKESK. V shed 4 bases and J 0 bases; nucleotides not matched to a gene: 10. CDR3 length: 19 amino acids.

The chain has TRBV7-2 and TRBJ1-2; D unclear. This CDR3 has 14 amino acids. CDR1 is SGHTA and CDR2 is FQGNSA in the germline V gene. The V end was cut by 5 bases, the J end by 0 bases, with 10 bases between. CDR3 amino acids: CASSPTSANYGYTF. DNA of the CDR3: TGTGCCAGCAGCCCCACCAGCGCTAACTATGGCTACACCTTC.

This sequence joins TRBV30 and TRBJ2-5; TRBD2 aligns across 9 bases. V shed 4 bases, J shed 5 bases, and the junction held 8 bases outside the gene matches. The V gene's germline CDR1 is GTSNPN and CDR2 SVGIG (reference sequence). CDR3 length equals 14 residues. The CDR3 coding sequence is TGTGCCTGGAACCAGCGGGGGGCCGGGGAGACCCAGTACTTC. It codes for CAWNQRGAGETQYF.

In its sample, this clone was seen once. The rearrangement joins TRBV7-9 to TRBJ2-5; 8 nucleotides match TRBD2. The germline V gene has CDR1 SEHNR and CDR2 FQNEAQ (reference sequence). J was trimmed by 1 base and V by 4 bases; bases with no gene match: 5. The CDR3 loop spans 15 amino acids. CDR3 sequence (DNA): TGTGCCAGCAGCTGGACGGGGGGGCCCCAAGAGACCCAGTACTTC. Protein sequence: CASSWTGGPQETQYF.

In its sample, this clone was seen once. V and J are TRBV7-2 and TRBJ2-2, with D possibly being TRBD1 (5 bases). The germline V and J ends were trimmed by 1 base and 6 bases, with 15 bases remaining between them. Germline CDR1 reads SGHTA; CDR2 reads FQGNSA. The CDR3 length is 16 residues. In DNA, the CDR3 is TGTGCCAGCAGCTTAGGGACAAGGGGAATGGCCGGGGAGCTGTTTTTT. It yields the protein CASSLGTRGMAGELFF.

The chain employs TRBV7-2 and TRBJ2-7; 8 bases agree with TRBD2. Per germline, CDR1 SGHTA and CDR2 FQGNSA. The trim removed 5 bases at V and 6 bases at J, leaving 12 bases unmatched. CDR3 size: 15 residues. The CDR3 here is CASSLQRGLGGEQYF. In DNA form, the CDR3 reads TGTGCCAGCAGCCTCCAGAGGGGACTAGGAGGCGAGCAGTACTTC.

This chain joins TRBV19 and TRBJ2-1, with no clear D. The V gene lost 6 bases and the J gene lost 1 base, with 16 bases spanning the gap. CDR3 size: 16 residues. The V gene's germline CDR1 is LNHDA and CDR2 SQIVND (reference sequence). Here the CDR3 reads CASRHVPLESYNEQFF. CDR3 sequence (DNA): TGTGCCAGTAGGCACGTACCTTTAGAATCCTACAATGAGCAGTTCTTC.

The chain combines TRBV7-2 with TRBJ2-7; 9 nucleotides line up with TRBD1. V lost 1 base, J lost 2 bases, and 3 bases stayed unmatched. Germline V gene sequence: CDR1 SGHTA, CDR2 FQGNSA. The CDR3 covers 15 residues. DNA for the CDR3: TGTGCCAGCAGCTTAGGGACAGGGGTTGCCTACGAGCAGTACTTC. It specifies CASSLGTGVAYEQYF.

The CDR3 reads CASSLIDTQYF. The CDR3, as DNA: TGTGCCAGCAGTCTTATTGATACGCAGTATTTT. The chain joins TRBV28 to TRBJ2-3, with unresolved D. CDR1 is MDHEN, CDR2 SYDVKM, per germline. This CDR3 contains 11 residues. Deletions cut 5 bases from V and 6 bases from J, with 6 bases between.

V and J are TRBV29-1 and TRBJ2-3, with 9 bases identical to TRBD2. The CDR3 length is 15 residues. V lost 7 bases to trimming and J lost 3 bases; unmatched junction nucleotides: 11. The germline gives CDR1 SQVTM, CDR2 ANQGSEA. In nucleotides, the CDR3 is TGCAGCGGCTCCCCTAGCGGGGCCCCGACAGATACGCAGTATTTT. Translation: CSGSPSGAPTDTQYF.